This entry is about one TCR beta chain. Its cognate antigen is unknown. The data were taken from a study of T cell responses to AZD1222 COVID-19 vaccine. Study-wide points: There were mostly white British donors and more females than males, and clonal diversity was possibly underestimated. An increase in Spike-specific TCR breadth and depth was observed after two AZD1222 doses. Nearly half of unique spike-specific TCRs reportedly avoided B.1.351 and B.1.1.7 mutated regions.

This CDR3 is built from 14 residues. Germline values: CDR1 MNHNS, CDR2 SASEGT. The V segment lost 3 bases and the J segment 5 bases; nucleotides outside the gene matches: 3. The data were produced by immunoSEQ multiplex PCR, yet TCRdb's version contains in-frame clones alone and is incomplete. Of 110,000 or so clones in the sample, more than 75% are singletons; the top ten hold approximately 12%. The sequence was obtained from an adult in good health. The sequencing used peripheral blood, collected on day 0 of AZD1222 vaccination. The chain recombines TRBV6-1 with TRBJ2-4; 8 bases are shared with TRBD1. DNA of the CDR3: TGTGCCAGCAGTGACCGGGACAGGCAAAACATTCAGTACTTC. Translation: CASSDRDRQNIQYF.